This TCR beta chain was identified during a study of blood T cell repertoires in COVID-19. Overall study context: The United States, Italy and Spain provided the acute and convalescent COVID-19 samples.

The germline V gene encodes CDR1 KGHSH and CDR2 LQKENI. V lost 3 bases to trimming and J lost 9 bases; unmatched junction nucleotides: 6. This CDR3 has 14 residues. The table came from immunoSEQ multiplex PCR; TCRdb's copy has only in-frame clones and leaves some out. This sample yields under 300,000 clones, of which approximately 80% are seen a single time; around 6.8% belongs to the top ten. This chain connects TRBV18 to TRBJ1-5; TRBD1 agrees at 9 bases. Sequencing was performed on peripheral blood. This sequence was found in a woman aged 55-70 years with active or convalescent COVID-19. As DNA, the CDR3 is TGTGCCAGCTCACCCCCGGGACAGGGAGTGCCCCAGCATTTT. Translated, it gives CASSPPGQGVPQHF.